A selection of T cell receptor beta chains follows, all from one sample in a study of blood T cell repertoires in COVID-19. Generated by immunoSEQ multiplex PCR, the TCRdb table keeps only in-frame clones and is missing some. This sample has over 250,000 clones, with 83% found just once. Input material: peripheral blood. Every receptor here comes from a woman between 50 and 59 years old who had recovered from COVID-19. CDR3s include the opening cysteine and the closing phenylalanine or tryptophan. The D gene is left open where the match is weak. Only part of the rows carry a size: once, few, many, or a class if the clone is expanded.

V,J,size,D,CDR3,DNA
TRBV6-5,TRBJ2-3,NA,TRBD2,CASSYSFTSGTDTQYF,TGTGCCAGCAGTTACTCGTTTACTAGCGGCACAGATACGCAGTATTTT
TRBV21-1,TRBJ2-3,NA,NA,CASPPGQITDTQYF,TGTGCCTCTCCACCGGGACAGATCACAGATACGCAGTATTTT
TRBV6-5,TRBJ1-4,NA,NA,CASKEDSEKLFF,TGTGCCAGCAAAGAGGACAGCGAAAAACTGTTTTTT
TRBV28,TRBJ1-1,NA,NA,CASSFYLGRDTEAFF,TGTGCCAGCAGCTTTTACCTAGGGAGGGACACTGAAGCTTTCTTT
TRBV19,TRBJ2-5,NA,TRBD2,CASSPSGGQIQETQYF,TGTGCCAGTAGCCCTAGCGGGGGGCAAATCCAAGAGACCCAGTACTTC
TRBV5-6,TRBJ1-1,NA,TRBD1,CASSPWTGGLFRMNTEAFF,TGTGCCAGCAGCCCTTGGACAGGGGGCCTGTTTCGGATGAACACTGAAGCTTTCTTT
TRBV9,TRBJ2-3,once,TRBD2,CASSVTGTSGTDTQYF,TGTGCCAGCAGCGTCACCGGGACTAGCGGCACAGATACGCAGTATTTT
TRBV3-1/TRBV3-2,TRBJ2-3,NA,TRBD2,CASSQLAGRIYTQYF,TGTGCCAGCAGTCAACTAGCGGGAAGAATTTATACGCAGTATTTT
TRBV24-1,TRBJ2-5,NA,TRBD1,CATSDPGQSQETQYF,TGTGCCACCAGTGACCCGGGACAGAGCCAAGAGACCCAGTACTTC
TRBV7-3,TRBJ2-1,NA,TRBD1,CASSLGRGQGDEDEQFF,TGTGCCAGCAGCTTGGGTCGGGGACAGGGGGATGAAGATGAGCAGTTCTTC
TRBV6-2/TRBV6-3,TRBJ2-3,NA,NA,CASSIPLGPRQYF,TGTGCCAGCAGTATACCATTGGGGCCCAGGCAGTATTTT
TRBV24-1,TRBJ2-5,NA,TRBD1,CATSDFVGGEETQYF,TGTGCCACCAGTGATTTCGTAGGGGGCGAGGAGACCCAGTACTTC
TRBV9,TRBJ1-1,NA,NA,CASSTRASNTEAFF,TGTGCCAGCAGCACGAGGGCGAGCAACACTGAAGCTTTCTTT
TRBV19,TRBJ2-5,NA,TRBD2,CASSPTSGQETQYF,TGTGCCAGTAGCCCGACTAGCGGCCAAGAGACCCAGTACTTC
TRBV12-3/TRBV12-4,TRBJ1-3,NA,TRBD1,CASRGTAGNTIYF,TGTGCCAGCAGAGGGACAGCAGGAAACACCATATATTTT
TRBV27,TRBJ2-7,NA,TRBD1,CASSSGGRSYEQYF,TGTGCCAGCAGTTCAGGGGGAAGGAGCTACGAGCAGTACTTC
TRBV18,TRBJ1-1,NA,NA,CASSQGGRNTEAFF,TGTGCCAGCTCACAAGGCGGGAGGAACACTGAAGCTTTCTTT
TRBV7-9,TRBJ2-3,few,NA,CASSSVRDTQYF,TGTGCCAGCAGCTCAGTGCGGGATACGCAGTATTTT
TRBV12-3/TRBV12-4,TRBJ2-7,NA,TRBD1,CASSLRQGYEQYF,TGTGCCAGCAGTTTGAGACAGGGTTACGAGCAGTACTTC
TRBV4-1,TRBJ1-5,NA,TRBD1,CASSREQGAGIQPQHF,TGCGCCAGCAGCCGAGAACAGGGGGCAGGGATTCAGCCCCAGCATTTT
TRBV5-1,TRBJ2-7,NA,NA,CASSLAGNEQYF,TGCGCCAGCAGCTTGGCAGGGAACGAGCAGTACTTC
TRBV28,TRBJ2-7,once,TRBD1,CASSLGTGAYEQYF,TGTGCCAGCAGTTTAGGGACAGGGGCCTACGAGCAGTACTTC
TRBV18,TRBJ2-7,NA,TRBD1,CASSYGDRGLRYEQYF,TGTGCCAGCTCATACGGTGACAGGGGGCTTCGGTACGAGCAGTACTTC
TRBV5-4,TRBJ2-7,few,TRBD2,CASSVGTSSYEQYF,TGTGCCAGCAGCGTCGGGACTAGTAGCTACGAGCAGTACTTC
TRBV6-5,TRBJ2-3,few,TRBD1,CASTGQGAGDTQYF,TGTGCCAGCACGGGACAGGGGGCGGGCGATACGCAGTATTTT
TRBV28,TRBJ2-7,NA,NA,CASSSRHRPYEQYF,TGTGCCAGCAGTTCAAGACATAGGCCATACGAGCAGTACTTC
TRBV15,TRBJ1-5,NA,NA,CATSRDRGGHQPQHF,TGTGCCACCAGCAGAGACAGGGGCGGTCATCAGCCCCAGCATTTT
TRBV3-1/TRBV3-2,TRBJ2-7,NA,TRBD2,CASSHTTSGGPLTYEQYF,TGTGCCAGCAGCCACACTACTAGCGGGGGGCCACTCACCTACGAGCAGTACTTC
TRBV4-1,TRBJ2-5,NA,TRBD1,CASSQDWTGVETQYF,TGCGCCAGCAGCCAAGATTGGACAGGGGTAGAGACCCAGTACTTC
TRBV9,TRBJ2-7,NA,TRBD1,CASSAGQGSSYEQYF,TGTGCCAGCAGCGCGGGACAGGGGAGCTCCTACGAGCAGTACTTC
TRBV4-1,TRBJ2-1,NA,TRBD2,CASSLGLGENEQFF,TGCGCCAGCAGCTTGGGACTAGGGGAGAATGAGCAGTTCTTC
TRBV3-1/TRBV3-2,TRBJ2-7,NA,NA,CASSQDRGGGSSYEQYF,TGTGCCAGCAGCCAAGATAGGGGAGGGGGGAGCTCCTACGAGCAGTACTTC
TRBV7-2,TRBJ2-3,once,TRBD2,CASSDSSGGLDTQYF,TGTGCCAGCAGCGACTCTAGCGGGGGGTTGGATACGCAGTATTTT
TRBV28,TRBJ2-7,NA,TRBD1,CASRGQGYDWQYF,TGTGCCAGCAGGGGACAGGGTTACGATTGGCAGTACTTC
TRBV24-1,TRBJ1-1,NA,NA,CATSDWDIPEAFF,TGTGCCACCAGTGATTGGGACATCCCTGAAGCTTTCTTT
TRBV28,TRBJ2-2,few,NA,CASRPRPHTGELFF,TGTGCCAGCCGCCCCAGGCCCCACACCGGGGAGCTGTTTTTT
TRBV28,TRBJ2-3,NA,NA,CASSLGAGGTDTQYF,TGTGCCAGCAGTTTGGGTGCAGGGGGCACAGATACGCAGTATTTT
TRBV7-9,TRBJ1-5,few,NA,CASSSGSVQPQHF,TGTGCCAGCAGCTCCGGGTCCGTTCAGCCCCAGCATTTT
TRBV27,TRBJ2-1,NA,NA,CASRLEGGSYNEQFF,TGTGCCAGCAGGTTGGAGGGTGGCTCCTACAATGAGCAGTTCTTC
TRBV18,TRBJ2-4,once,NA,CASSPGNVRGSKNIQYF,TGTGCCAGCTCCCCAGGAAACGTTAGGGGTTCCAAAAACATTCAGTACTTC
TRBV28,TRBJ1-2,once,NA,CASTKLALSHGYTF,TGTGCCAGCACCAAACTAGCCCTGAGTCATGGCTACACCTTC
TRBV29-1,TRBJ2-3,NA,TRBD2,CSGLAGGPLDTQYF,TGCAGCGGCTTAGCGGGGGGGCCCTTGGATACGCAGTATTTT
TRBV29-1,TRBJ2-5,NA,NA,CSVTKVQGQPEQETQYF,TGCAGCGTTACAAAGGTGCAGGGACAACCCGAGCAAGAGACCCAGTACTTC
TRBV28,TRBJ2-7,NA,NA,CASRSGGGEQYF,TGTGCCAGCAGATCAGGGGGAGGCGAGCAGTACTTC
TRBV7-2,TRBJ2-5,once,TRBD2,CASSLQRGTQETQYF,TGTGCCAGCAGCTTACAGCGGGGGACCCAAGAGACCCAGTACTTC